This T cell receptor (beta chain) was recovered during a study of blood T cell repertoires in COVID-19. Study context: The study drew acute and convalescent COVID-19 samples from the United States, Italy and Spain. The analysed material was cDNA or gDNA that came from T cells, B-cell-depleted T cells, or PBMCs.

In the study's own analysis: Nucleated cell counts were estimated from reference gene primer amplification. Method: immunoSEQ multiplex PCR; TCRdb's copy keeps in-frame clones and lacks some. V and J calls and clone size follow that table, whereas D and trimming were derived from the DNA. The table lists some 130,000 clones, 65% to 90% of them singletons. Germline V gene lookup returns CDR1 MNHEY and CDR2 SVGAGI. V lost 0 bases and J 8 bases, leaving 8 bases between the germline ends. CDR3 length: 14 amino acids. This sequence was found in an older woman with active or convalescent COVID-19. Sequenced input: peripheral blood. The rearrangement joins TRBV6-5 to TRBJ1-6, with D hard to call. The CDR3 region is CASSYSSADSPLHF. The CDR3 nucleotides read TGTGCCAGCAGTTACTCGAGTGCTGATTCACCCCTCCACTTT.